The present TCR beta chain was sequenced within a study of blood T cell repertoires in COVID-19. Germline CDR1 and CDR2: ENHRY and SYGVKD. This CDR3 is 15 amino acids long. V gave up 5 bases and J gave up 3 bases; unmatched junction bases: 5. Using immunoSEQ multiplex PCR, the repertoire was profiled, and TCRdb retains in-frame clones only, with some absent. The sample carries almost 55,000 clones, around 87% recorded once. Notes on this clone: Other nucleotide sequences from this sample produce the same CDR3.

The origin of this receptor is a man aged 50-60 years with active COVID-19. The rearrangement uses TRBV10-3 and TRBJ2-3, with 10 bases that match TRBD2. The source material was peripheral blood. Written as DNA, the CDR3 is TGTGCCATCAGTAAACTAGCGGGACTAACAGATACGCAGTATTTT. This sequence encodes CAISKLAGLTDTQYF.